The entry that follows covers one TCR beta chain sequence. As yet, its antigen is unknown. Per germline, CDR1 SGHVS and CDR2 FNYEAQ. Trimming removed 11 bases at V and 1 base at J, with 18 bases between. The CDR3 is made up of 15 amino acids. The sample originates from a study of molecular identifiers for immune sequencing clone quantification. Libraries of naive CD8 T cells were made from 20,000 to 1,000,000 sorted cells. They used 10%, 30% or 50% RNA. A CD8+CD4-CCR7+CD45RA+ phenotype served as the sorting definition for naive CD8 T cells. MiXCR was run by TCRdb on the PCR reads, yielding one entry per CDR3 protein. The sample includes a few hundred thousand distinct CDR3 sequences, about 25% of them seen just once. The study's findings and limits: Barcode collisions between identical TCR molecules could shrink estimates of highly expanded clone sizes.

The TCR originated in a human donor in good health. Some libraries in this study had Jurkat cell RNA spiked in. Sequencing input: naive CD8+ T cells from blood, with Jurkat cell RNA spiked in. The subset is: FACS-sorted CD8+CD4-CCR7+CD45RA+ naive T cells. V is TRBV7-6 and J is TRBJ2-4; D unresolved. The CDR3 loop is CASVGFLKAKNIQYF. CDR3 bases: TGTGCCTCGGTTGGCTTCTTAAAGGCCAAAAACATTCAGTACTTC.